These 21 T cell receptor beta chains originate from one sample sequenced in a study of T cell responses to AZD1222 COVID-19 vaccine listed by TCRdb under 2021. This sample's time point label indicates: baseline before first vaccination. Library creation used the immunoSEQ multiplex PCR assay. What TCRdb holds here is the immuneACCESS table cut down to in-frame rearrangements. Part of the clones is not present; checked against another copy, under half of the missing clones reflect an unresolved V gene, and the others are unexplained. Present in this sample are about 110,000 clones, just over 85% of which were seen just once. Of the sample, 3% to 3.5% is held by the ten largest clones. The sample was peripheral blood, taken on day 0 of AZD1222 vaccination. These receptors came from an adult in good health.

CDR3 residues: CAWSTGQLFNQPQHF. CDR3 in DNA: TGTGCCTGGAGTACGGGACAGCTATTCAATCAGCCCCAGCATTTT. The chain is built from TRBV30 and TRBJ1-5; 7 bases align to TRBD1. Germline trimming cut 2 bases from V and 3 bases from J; bases unmatched to any gene: 7. The CDR3 length is 15 residues. CDR1 is GTSNPN, CDR2 SVGIG, per germline (reference sequence).

This clone occurred once. DNA of the CDR3: TGTGCCAGCAATTTACCCCACGTCCCCTACGAGCAGTACTTC. The encoded protein is CASNLPHVPYEQYF. The J gene is TRBJ2-7, the V gene TRBV2; no clear D gene. The V gene's germline CDR1 is SNHLY and CDR2 FYNNEI. This CDR3 is 14 amino acids long. Trimming left V 7 bases short and J 2 bases short, with 15 bases between.

The J gene is TRBJ1-5, the V gene TRBV30; 10 bases are shared with TRBD1. The germline V gene has CDR1 GTSNPN and CDR2 SVGIG (reference sequence). The CDR3 loop spans 13 amino acids. The junction had 5 bases not matched to a gene; V was cut back by 7 bases and J by 5 bases. DNA for the CDR3: TGTGCCTCCGGACAGGGGGACGATCAGCCCCAGCATTTT. It specifies CASGQGDDQPQHF.

The J gene is TRBJ2-3, the V gene TRBV6-5; tentatively, D is TRBD1 or TRBD2 (6 bases each). Germline CDR1 MNHEY, CDR2 SVGAGI. The CDR3 runs to 15 residues. V lost 2 bases, J lost 0 bases, and 9 bases lay in between. The CDR3 coding sequence is TGTGCCAGCAGTTACGAGGGGGGTAGCACAGATACGCAGTATTTT. Protein product: CASSYEGGSTDTQYF.

V usage is TRBV10-1 and J usage is TRBJ1-1; 7 positions match TRBD1. J gave up 1 base and V 6 bases, and 8 bases lay outside the gene matches. From germline, CDR1 is WNHNN and CDR2 SYGVQD (reference sequence). The CDR3 is 15 amino acids. Written as DNA, the CDR3 is TGCGCCAGCAGCTCTGATGGGACAGCGAACACTGAAGCTTTCTTT. Amino acid sequence: CASSSDGTANTEAFF.

The chain has TRBV6-5 and TRBJ2-7; maybe TRBD2 (6 bases). V was clipped by 8 bases and J by 2 bases, with 16 bases between them. The CDR3 is 14 residues long. Germline CDR1 MNHEY, CDR2 SVGAGI. CDR3 loop: CASPRGFYTYEQYF. The CDR3, as DNA: TGTGCCAGCCCCCGGGGGTTCTACACCTACGAGCAGTACTTC.

This clone was observed a single time. The genes are TRBV2 and TRBJ2-2, with D possibly TRBD2 on 5 matching bases. CDR1 is SNHLY and CDR2 is FYNNEI in the germline V gene. The CDR3 sequence is 13 residues long. Trimming took 4 bases from V and 3 from J, leaving 6 bases between them. CDR3 DNA sequence: TGTGCCAGCAGTGCCGGGGACACCGGGGAGCTGTTTTTT. It translates to CASSAGDTGELFF. Together with reference TRBV2 and TRBJ2-2, the CDR3 gives the full variable domain: EPEVTQTPSHQVTQMGQEVILRCVPISNHLYFYWYRQILGQKVEFLVSFYNNEISEKSEIFDDQFSVERPDGSNFTLKIRSTKLEDSAMYFCASSAGDTGELFFGEGSRLTVL.

The chain combines TRBV15 with TRBJ2-2; D remains ambiguous. Trimming pared 0 bases from V and 5 bases from J, leaving 10 bases between. CDR1 is LNHNV and CDR2 is YYDKDF in the germline V gene (reference sequence). CDR3 length equals 15 residues. This CDR3 is CATSRDRRKTGELFF. CDR3 sequence (DNA): TGTGCCACCAGCAGAGATAGAAGGAAAACCGGGGAGCTGTTTTTT.

In DNA form, the CDR3 reads TGTGCCAGCAGTCTTACCCGTTCCGGTAGGTACAATCAGCCCCAGCATTTT. This codes for CASSLTRSGRYNQPQHF. The genes are TRBV27 and TRBJ1-5, with no clear D. This CDR3 contains 17 residues. Trimming left V 5 bases short and J 3 bases short, with 20 bases between. Germline V gene lookup returns CDR1 MNHEY and CDR2 SMNVEV (reference sequence).

The gene calls are TRBV5-1 and TRBJ2-1, with D perhaps TRBD1 (6 bases). With 7 bases removed from V and 1 base from J, the gap between germline ends came to 12 bases. The CDR3 extends over 14 amino acids. The germline gives CDR1 SGHRS, CDR2 YFSETQ. CDR3 residues: CASGRTDSYNEQFF. The CDR3 coding sequence is TGCGCCAGCGGAAGGACAGATTCCTACAATGAGCAGTTCTTC.

This clone was counted between two and nine times. V usage is TRBV6-5 and J usage is TRBJ1-5; possible D gene TRBD1, 6 bases. Germline V gene lookup returns CDR1 MNHEY and CDR2 SVGAGI. V was trimmed by 6 bases and J by 4 bases, leaving 13 bases between them. The CDR3 runs 14 residues. The CDR3 protein is CASRIDRFNQPQHF. The CDR3, as DNA: TGTGCCAGCAGGATAGACAGGTTTAATCAGCCCCAGCATTTT.

The V call is TRBV5-1, the J call TRBJ1-5, with D possibly TRBD1 on 5 matching bases. The CDR3 has 16 residues. Germline CDR1 SGHRS, CDR2 YFSETQ. V was shortened by 5 bases and J by 2 bases, with 17 bases between the two germline ends. The CDR3 protein is CASSRDGPRGNQPQHF. CDR3 bases: TGCGCCAGCAGTCGGGACGGTCCCCGGGGCAATCAGCCCCAGCATTTT.

V usage is TRBV7-9 and J usage is TRBJ1-5; weak D call: TRBD1 (6 bases). This CDR3 comprises 17 residues. In germline, CDR1 is SEHNR, CDR2 FQNEAQ (reference sequence). V lost 4 bases and J lost 2, with 18 bases in between. CDR3 DNA sequence: TGTGCCAGCAGCTCAGAGGGGGAGGGAAGGGGCAATCAGCCCCAGCATTTT. It translates to CASSSEGEGRGNQPQHF.

The rearrangement links TRBV2 to TRBJ1-1; 7 nucleotides align to TRBD1. This CDR3 has 14 amino acids. Germline values: CDR1 SNHLY, CDR2 FYNNEI. Trimming at V came to 8 bases and at J to 1 base, leaving 7 bases not matched to a gene. The CDR3 here is CASLRPGGNTEAFF. The DNA of the CDR3 is TGTGCCAGCCTGAGGCCAGGGGGGAACACTGAAGCTTTCTTT.

J is TRBJ2-2 and V is TRBV9; 8 bases map to TRBD2. Germline V gene lookup returns CDR1 SGDLS and CDR2 YYNGEE. CDR3 length: 15 amino acids. V was clipped by 2 bases and J by 3 bases; unmatched bases: 3. This CDR3 reads CASSVSGAYTGELFF. The DNA for the CDR3 is TGTGCCAGCAGCGTTAGCGGGGCCTACACCGGGGAGCTGTTTTTT.

This rearrangement joins TRBV28 to TRBJ1-2, with 7 bases aligning to TRBD1. Trimming cost V 6 bases and J 8 bases; bases outside gene matches: 12. Germline V gives CDR1 MDHEN, CDR2 SYDVKM. This CDR3 has 14 residues. The CDR3 protein is CASSSTQGLRGYTF. The CDR3 DNA reads as TGTGCCAGCAGCTCCACACAGGGGTTAAGGGGCTACACCTTC.

The rearrangement uses TRBV18 and TRBJ1-2, with D perhaps TRBD1 (5 bases). Germline CDR1 KGHSH, CDR2 LQKENI. Trimming stripped 4 bases from V and 6 bases from J, with 12 bases between. This CDR3 has 13 residues. The CDR3 loop reads CASSQLGPDGYTF. The DNA of the CDR3 is TGTGCCAGCTCACAACTGGGGCCGGATGGCTACACCTTC.

The table lists this clone with a few counts. V and J are TRBV18 and TRBJ2-7; a possible D gene is TRBD2 (7 bases). The CDR3 totals 14 residues. Germline lookup yields CDR1 KGHSH and CDR2 LQKENI. The V and J ends lost 2 bases and 4 bases respectively, with 12 bases between them. The CDR3 loop reads CASSPAGANYEQYF. Written as DNA, the CDR3 is TGTGCCAGCTCACCAGCGGGGGCAAATTACGAGCAGTACTTC.

The V and J genes are TRBV2 and TRBJ1-2, with 7 bases identical to TRBD1. The length of the CDR3 is 12 residues. V was clipped by 10 bases and J by 3 bases; unmatched bases: 5. Germline CDR1 reads SNHLY; CDR2 reads FYNNEI. The CDR3 DNA is TGTGCCATTGACAGGGCAGACTATGGCTACACCTTC. The encoded protein is CAIDRADYGYTF.

CDR3 sequence: CASSHGTSGDNEQFF. CDR3 in DNA: TGTGCCAGCAGCCATGGGACTAGCGGGGATAATGAGCAGTTCTTC. This rearrangement joins TRBV9 to TRBJ2-1; 13 bases are shared with TRBD2. The CDR3 totals 15 residues. The J segment lost 7 bases and the V segment lost 4 bases, leaving 5 bases of the junction unmatched. CDR1 is SGDLS and CDR2 is YYNGEE in the germline V gene.

There are a few counts of this clone. The chain couples TRBV7-9 to TRBJ2-7; TRBD1 is a possible D gene (6 bases). Trimming stripped 4 bases from V and 1 base from J, with 8 bases between. The length of the CDR3 is 13 residues. Germline V CDR1 and CDR2: SEHNR, FQNEAQ (reference sequence). CDR3 sequence (DNA): TGTGCCAGCAGCTCGGACAGATCCTACGAGCAGTACTTC. Protein: CASSSDRSYEQYF.